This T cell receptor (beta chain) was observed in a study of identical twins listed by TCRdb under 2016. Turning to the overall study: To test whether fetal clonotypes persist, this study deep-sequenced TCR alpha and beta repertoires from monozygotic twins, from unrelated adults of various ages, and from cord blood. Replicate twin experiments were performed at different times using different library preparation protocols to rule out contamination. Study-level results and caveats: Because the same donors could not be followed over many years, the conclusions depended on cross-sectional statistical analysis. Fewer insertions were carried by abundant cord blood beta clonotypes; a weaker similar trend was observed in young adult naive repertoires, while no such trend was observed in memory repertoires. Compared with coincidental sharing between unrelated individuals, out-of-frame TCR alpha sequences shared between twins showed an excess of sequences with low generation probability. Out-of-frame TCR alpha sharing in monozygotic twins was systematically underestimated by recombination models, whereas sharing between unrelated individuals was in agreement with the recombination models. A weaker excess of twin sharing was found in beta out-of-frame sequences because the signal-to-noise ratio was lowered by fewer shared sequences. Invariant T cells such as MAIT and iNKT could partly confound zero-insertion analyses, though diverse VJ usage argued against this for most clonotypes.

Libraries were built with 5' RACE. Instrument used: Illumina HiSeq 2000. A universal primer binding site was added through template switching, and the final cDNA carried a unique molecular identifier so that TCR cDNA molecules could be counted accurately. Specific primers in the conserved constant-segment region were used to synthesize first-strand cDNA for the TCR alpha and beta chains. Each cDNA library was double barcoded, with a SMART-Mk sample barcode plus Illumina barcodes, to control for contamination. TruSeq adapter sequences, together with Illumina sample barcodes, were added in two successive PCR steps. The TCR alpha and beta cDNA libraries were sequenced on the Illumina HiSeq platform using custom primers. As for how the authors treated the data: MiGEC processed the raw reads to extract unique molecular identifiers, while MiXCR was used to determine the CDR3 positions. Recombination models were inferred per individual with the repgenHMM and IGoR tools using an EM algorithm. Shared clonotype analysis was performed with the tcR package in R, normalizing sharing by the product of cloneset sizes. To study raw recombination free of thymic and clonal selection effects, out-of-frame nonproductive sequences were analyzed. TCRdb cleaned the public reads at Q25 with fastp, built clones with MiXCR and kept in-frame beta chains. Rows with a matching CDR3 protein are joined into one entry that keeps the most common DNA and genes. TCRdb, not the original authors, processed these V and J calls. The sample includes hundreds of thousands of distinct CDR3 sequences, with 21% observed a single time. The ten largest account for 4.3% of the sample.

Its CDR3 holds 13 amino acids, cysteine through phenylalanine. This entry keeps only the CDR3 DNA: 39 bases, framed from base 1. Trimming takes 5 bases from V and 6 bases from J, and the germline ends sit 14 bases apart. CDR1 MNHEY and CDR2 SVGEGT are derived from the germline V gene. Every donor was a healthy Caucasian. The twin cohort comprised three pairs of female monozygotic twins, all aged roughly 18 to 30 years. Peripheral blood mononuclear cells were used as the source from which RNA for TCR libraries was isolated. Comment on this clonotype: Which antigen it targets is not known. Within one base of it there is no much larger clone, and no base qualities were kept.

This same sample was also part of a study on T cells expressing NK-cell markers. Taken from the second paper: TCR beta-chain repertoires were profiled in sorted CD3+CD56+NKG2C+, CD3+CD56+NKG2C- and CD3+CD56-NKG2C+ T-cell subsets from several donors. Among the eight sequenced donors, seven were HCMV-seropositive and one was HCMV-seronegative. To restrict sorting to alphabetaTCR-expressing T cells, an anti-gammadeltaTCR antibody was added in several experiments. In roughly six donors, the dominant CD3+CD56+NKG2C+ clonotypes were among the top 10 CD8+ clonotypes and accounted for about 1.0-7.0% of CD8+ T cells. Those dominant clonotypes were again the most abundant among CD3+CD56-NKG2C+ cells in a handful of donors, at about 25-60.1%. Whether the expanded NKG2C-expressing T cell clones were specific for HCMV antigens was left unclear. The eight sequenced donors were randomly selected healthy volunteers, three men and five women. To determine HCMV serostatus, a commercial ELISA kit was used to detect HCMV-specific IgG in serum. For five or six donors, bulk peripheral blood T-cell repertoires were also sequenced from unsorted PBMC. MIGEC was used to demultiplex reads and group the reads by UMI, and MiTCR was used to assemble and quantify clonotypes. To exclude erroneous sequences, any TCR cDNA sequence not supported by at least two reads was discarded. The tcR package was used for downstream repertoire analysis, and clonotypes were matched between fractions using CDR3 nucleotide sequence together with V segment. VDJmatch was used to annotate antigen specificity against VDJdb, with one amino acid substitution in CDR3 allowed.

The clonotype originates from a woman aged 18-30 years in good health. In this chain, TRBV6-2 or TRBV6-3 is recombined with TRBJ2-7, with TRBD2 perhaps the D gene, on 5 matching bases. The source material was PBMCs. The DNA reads TGTGCCAGCAGTACGACTATGCGAGGCGAGCAGTACTTC. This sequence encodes CASSTTMRGEQYF.